Listed below are T cell receptor beta chains from one sample, sequenced in a study of T cell repertoires in cytomegalovirus infection. TCRdb reprocessed the reads with MiXCR, giving one entry per CDR3 protein. The sample shows 310,000 or so distinct CDR3 sequences, about 8.8% of them seen only once. What was sequenced was PBMCs. Receptors originate from a human donor in good health (CMV status not recorded). Some clones in this sample may be carry-over from other donors' samples. The CDR3 runs from the conserved cysteine through the conserved F or W. A D gene is named only where the DNA matches it firmly. Only part of the rows carry a size: once, few, many, or a class if the clone is expanded.

J gene | D gene | clone size | V gene | CDR3 protein | CDR3 DNA
TRBJ2-7 | NA | NA | TRBV29-1 | CSVSDRTEQYF | TGCAGCGTTTCTGACAGAACCGAGCAGTACTTC
TRBJ2-5 | NA | many | TRBV7-9 | CASSLGPGIQETQYF | TGTGCCAGCAGCTTAGGACCCGGGATCCAAGAGACCCAGTACTTC
TRBJ1-2 | TRBD1 | many | TRBV29-1 | CSVEGGQGGYTF | TGCAGCGTTGAAGGAGGACAGGGGGGCTACACCTTC
TRBJ1-5 | TRBD1 | many | TRBV14 | CASSQGGTDNQPQHF | TGTGCCAGCAGCCAAGGGGGGACAGACAATCAGCCCCAGCATTTT
TRBJ2-5 | TRBD2 | many | TRBV5-8 | CASSSRYGLAGGQETQYF | TGTGCCAGCAGCTCCCGTTACGGACTAGCGGGGGGTCAAGAGACCCAGTACTTC
TRBJ1-4 | TRBD1 | few | TRBV20-1 | CSARDSTDRDYEKLFF | TGCAGTGCTAGAGATTCAACCGACAGGGATTATGAAAAACTGTTTTTT
TRBJ2-7 | TRBD2 | many | TRBV7-2 | CASSLQRGFYEQYF | TGTGCCAGCAGCTTACAGCGGGGTTTCTACGAGCAGTACTTC
TRBJ1-1 | NA | many | TRBV28 | CASIPRSSLGIAFF | TGTGCCAGCATTCCGAGGTCCTCGCTCGGGATCGCTTTCTTT
TRBJ2-1 | NA | few | TRBV4-1 | CASSQDRSQGRYNEQFF | TGCGCCAGCAGCCAAGATCGTTCACAGGGCCGCTACAATGAGCAGTTCTTC
TRBJ1-2 | TRBD1 | NA | TRBV28 | CASSSGSTGGYGYTF | TGTGCCAGCAGTTCTGGCTCGACAGGGGGGTATGGCTACACCTTC
TRBJ1-6 | NA | few | TRBV14 | CASSQVGSSPLHF | TGTGCCAGCAGCCAAGTGGGCAGTTCACCCCTCCACTTT
TRBJ2-5 | TRBD2 | many | TRBV7-2 | CASTSGGMETQYF | TGTGCCAGCACTAGCGGGGGGATGGAGACCCAGTACTTC
TRBJ2-5 | TRBD2 | many | TRBV20-1 | CSAAILAEETQYF | TGCAGTGCCGCGATACTAGCGGAAGAGACCCAGTACTTC
TRBJ2-4 | TRBD1 | many | TRBV6-1 | CASSEAPGTDIAKNIQYF | TGTGCCAGCAGTGAAGCTCCCGGGACAGACATAGCCAAAAACATTCAGTACTTC
TRBJ2-7 | TRBD1 | few | TRBV7-9 | CASSDGTGGRYEQYF | TGTGCCAGCAGCGATGGGACAGGGGGCAGATACGAGCAGTACTTC
TRBJ1-2 | NA | NA | TRBV2 | CASSESSNLYGYTF | TGTGCCAGCAGTGAATCGAGCAACCTCTATGGCTACACCTTC
TRBJ1-2 | TRBD1 | many | TRBV28 | CASQGQGKYGYTF | TGTGCCAGCCAGGGACAGGGCAAATATGGCTACACCTTC
TRBJ2-3 | NA | few | TRBV29-1 | CSVGFEDTQYF | TGCAGCGTTGGGTTCGAGGATACGCAGTATTTT
TRBJ2-2 | TRBD1 | few | TRBV5-1 | CASSPGQGMGTGELFF | TGCGCCAGCAGCCCCGGACAGGGGATGGGGACCGGGGAGCTGTTTTTT
TRBJ1-2 | NA | NA | TRBV6-2/TRBV6-3 | CASSYPGKVGYTF | TGTGCCAGCAGTTACCCGGGGAAGGTTGGCTACACCTTC
TRBJ1-2 | NA | many | TRBV7-2 | CASSSLIGGDYGYTF | TGTGCCAGCAGCTCGCTAATCGGGGGGGACTATGGCTACACCTTC
TRBJ2-5 | TRBD2 | NA | TRBV20-1 | CIAGDSFFHF | TGCATAGCGGGGGATTCCTTCTTTCACTTC
TRBJ2-3 | TRBD2 | many | TRBV20-1 | CSALAGGTDTQYF | TGCAGTGCTCTAGCGGGGGGCACAGATACGCAGTATTTT
TRBJ2-1 | TRBD2 | NA | TRBV5-6 | CASSISGGNYNEQFF | TGTGCCAGCAGCATTAGCGGGGGAAACTACAATGAGCAGTTCTTC
TRBJ1-6 | NA | many | TRBV20-1 | CSARPSASRNSPLHF | TGCAGTGCTAGACCGAGTGCCTCAAGGAATTCACCCCTCCACTTT
TRBJ2-5 | NA | many | TRBV7-6 | CASSSYPDGTQTQYF | TGTGCCAGCAGCTCGTACCCCGACGGCACGCAGACCCAGTACTTC
TRBJ1-5 | TRBD1 | NA | TRBV28 | CASRSWDRGNRPQHF | TGTGCCAGCAGATCCTGGGACAGGGGAAATCGGCCCCAGCATTTT
TRBJ2-6 | TRBD1 | many | TRBV11-3 | CASSPGQGLSGANVLTF | TGTGCCAGCAGCCCGGGACAGGGACTCTCTGGGGCCAACGTCCTGACTTTC